This T cell receptor (beta chain) was identified in a study of blood T cell repertoires in COVID-19. Study-wide context: From the United States, Italy and Spain came samples of acute and convalescent COVID-19. In each case, the material was cDNA or gDNA derived from T cells, B-cell-depleted T cells, or PBMCs.

In the original processing: Estimated nucleated cell counts came from reference gene primer amplification. Generated by immunoSEQ multiplex PCR, the TCRdb table keeps only in-frame clones and is missing some. That table furnishes V, J and clone size, whereas the DNA furnished D and trimming. The data show roughly 230,000 clones, around 82% seen once. V lost 0 bases to trimming and J lost 10 bases; unmatched junction nucleotides: 4. This CDR3 is built from 14 residues. Germline CDR1 reads SGDLS; CDR2 reads YYNGEE. This sequence was found in a middle-aged man with active or convalescent COVID-19. Sequenced: peripheral blood. This chain joins TRBV9 and TRBJ1-6; the match to TRBD1 covers 7 bases. The CDR3 sequence is CASSVEAGGSPLHF. The DNA of the CDR3 is TGTGCCAGCAGCGTAGAGGCAGGGGGGTCACCCCTCCACTTT.